These 22 T cell receptor beta chains came from one sample sequenced in a study of shared clonotypes between healthy human individuals. Measured with immunoSEQ multiplex PCR; TCRdb has only the in-frame clones, and not every one. The table has 950,000 to 1,200,000 clones, approximately 80% seen once. Sequencing used memory CD4+ T cells from PBMCs. Noted subset: CD45RA-negative fraction. These receptors were obtained from a man aged 18 to 29 in good health. Some clones in this sample may be carry-over from other donors' samples.

This clone was detected a few times. The chain is built from TRBV6-5 and TRBJ1-1; no reliable D call. V dropped 2 bases and J dropped 5 bases, with 15 bases sitting between them. From germline, CDR1 is MNHEY and CDR2 SVGAGI. The CDR3 covers 15 residues. CDR3 in amino acids: CASSYAGSLITEAFF. The CDR3 DNA follows: TGTGCCAGCAGTTACGCTGGGAGTTTGATTACTGAAGCTTTCTTT.

This sequence joins TRBV11-2 and TRBJ1-1; D is undetermined. Looked up from germline, CDR1 is SGHAT and CDR2 is FQNNGV. V lost 3 bases and J lost 2, with 19 bases in between. The CDR3 loop spans 17 amino acids. The CDR3 is CASSFATTVISNTEAFF. Here the CDR3 DNA reads TGTGCCAGCAGCTTTGCGACAACGGTCATCTCAAACACTGAAGCTTTCTTT.

V gene TRBV2 combines with J gene TRBJ1-1; D remains unclear. Germline CDR1 and CDR2: SNHLY and FYNNEI. V shed 8 bases and J shed 6 bases, with 10 bases lying between them. The CDR3 extends over 11 amino acids. DNA of the CDR3: TGTGCCAGCTGTTTGTTAGCTGAAGCTTTCTTT. The encoded protein is CASCLLAEAFF.

The chain carries TRBV11-1 and TRBJ2-3, with 8 positions matching TRBD1. Per the germline V gene, CDR1 is SGHAT and CDR2 is FQDESV (reference sequence). J gave up 6 bases and V 5 bases, and 22 bases lay outside the gene matches. The CDR3 consists of 19 residues. CDR3 sequence: CASSTTSGGAGTTVDTQYF. CDR3 in DNA: TGTGCCAGCAGCACCACCTCAGGGGGCGCGGGGACAACGGTTGATACGCAGTATTTT.

This chain uses TRBV11-3 with TRBJ2-3; tentative D call: TRBD2 (7 bases). This CDR3 region has 14 residues. The ends were cut back, 10 bases at V and 2 bases at J, with 16 bases in the middle. Germline V gene data show CDR1 as SGHNT and CDR2 as YENEEA. In nucleotides, the CDR3 is TGTGCCATAACCCCGGGGGGCTTCACAGATACGCAGTATTTT. Protein product: CAITPGGFTDTQYF.

CDR3 DNA sequence: TGTGCCAGCAGCTCGGACAGGGTACTAGCGGGCAATACGCAGTATTTT. Its translation is CASSSDRVLAGNTQYF. V is TRBV11-2 and J is TRBJ2-3, with D perhaps TRBD2 (9 bases). The ends were cut back, 4 bases at V and 7 bases at J, with 21 bases in the middle. CDR3 size: 16 residues. Germline V lookup: CDR1 SGHAT, CDR2 FQNNGV.

This chain connects TRBV2 to TRBJ2-5; 7 bases are shared with TRBD2. The germline gives CDR1 SNHLY, CDR2 FYNNEI. There are 14 residues in the CDR3. The ends lost 3 bases at V and 7 bases at J; junction bases unmatched: 8. In nucleotides, the CDR3 is TGTGCCAGCAGTGAGATCGTCGGGGAGGGGACCCAGTACTTC. As protein: CASSEIVGEGTQYF.

This chain links TRBV16 with TRBJ2-7; 7 bases fit TRBD1. J was trimmed by 4 bases and V by 3 bases; bases with no gene match: 6. CDR1 is KGHSY, CDR2 FQNENV, per germline. CDR3 length equals 14 residues. The CDR3, as DNA: TGTGCCAGCAGCCAGAGGGACAGAAATTACGAGCAGTACTTC. It specifies CASSQRDRNYEQYF.

Concerning this clone: This specimen includes other DNA sequences encoding the same CDR3. The chain employs TRBV18 and TRBJ1-5; a possible D gene is TRBD1 (5 bases). The CDR3 loop spans 14 amino acids. From germline, CDR1 is KGHSH and CDR2 LQKENI. V gave up 3 bases and J gave up 7 bases, with 13 bases separating them. The CDR3 here is CASSPGAGAQPQHF. CDR3 nucleotides: TGTGCCAGCTCACCTGGGGCTGGGGCCCAGCCCCAGCATTTT.

A note on this clone: The same CDR3 also results from other DNA sequences found in this sample. The V gene is TRBV2, the J gene TRBJ2-5, with D perhaps matching TRBD1 (5 bases). Germline CDR1 is SNHLY and CDR2 is FYNNEI. The CDR3 sequence is 13 residues long. Trimming pared 4 bases from V and 2 bases from J, leaving 8 bases between. CDR3 DNA sequence: TGTGCCAGCAGTGGACAGAGACAAGAGACCCAGTACTTC. As protein: CASSGQRQETQYF.

This clone came up a few times. This chain joins TRBV4-2 and TRBJ1-2, with D possibly being TRBD1 (5 bases). CDR3 length: 14 amino acids. V was clipped by 6 bases and J by 0 bases, with 11 bases between them. Per germline, CDR1 LGHNA and CDR2 YNFKEQ. The CDR3 region is CASRPGMANYGYTF. The CDR3 bases are TGTGCCAGCAGGCCAGGGATGGCTAACTATGGCTACACCTTC.

In this sample, this clone turned up a few times. The chain combines TRBV20-1 with TRBJ1-1; no firm D call. The CDR3 has 11 amino acids. The V end was cut by 4 bases, the J end by 6 bases, with 9 bases between. Germline values: CDR1 DFQATT, CDR2 SNEGSKA (reference sequence). CDR3 loop: CSAIRSSEAFF. The CDR3 DNA sequence: TGCAGTGCTATAAGATCCTCTGAAGCTTTCTTT.

V gene TRBV5-1 combines with J gene TRBJ2-7; 11 bases agree with TRBD1. V shed 4 bases, J shed 5 bases, and the junction held 11 bases outside the gene matches. CDR3 length: 16 residues. Looked up from germline, CDR1 is SGHRS and CDR2 is YFSETQ. The CDR3 is CASSALRTGGGNEQYF. The CDR3 region has the DNA TGCGCCAGCAGCGCGTTACGGACAGGGGGCGGGAACGAGCAGTACTTC. The entire variable domain, with the rest obtained from reference TRBV5-1 and TRBJ2-7, is as follows: KAGVTQTPRYLIKTRGQQVTLSCSPISGHRSVSWYQQTPGQGLQFLFEYFSETQRNKGNFPGRFSGRQFSNSRSEMNVSTLELGDSALYLCASSALRTGGGNEQYFGPGTRLTVT.

The chain employs TRBV7-2 and TRBJ2-1, with D perhaps matching TRBD1 (5 bases). Trimming removed 3 bases at V and 7 bases at J, with 13 bases between. Germline V CDR1 and CDR2: SGHTA, FQGNSA. The CDR3 is 14 residues long. The chain's CDR3 is CASSFSQGRNEQFF. CDR3 DNA sequence: TGTGCCAGCAGCTTTAGCCAGGGCCGGAATGAGCAGTTCTTC.

This clone was seen a handful of times. The identical CDR3 is also encoded by other nucleotide sequences in the sample. The chain has TRBV27 and TRBJ2-5, with D unclear. CDR1 and CDR2 (germline): MNHEY, SMNVEV (reference sequence). Between the trimmed V and J ends, which lost 0 bases and 4 bases, there was a span of 6 bases. This CDR3 contains 13 residues. CDR3 DNA: TGTGCCAGCAGTTTATCGGGTTCAGAGACCCAGTACTTC. Translated, it gives CASSLSGSETQYF.

The V gene is TRBV30, the J gene TRBJ2-5; 9 bases are a match to TRBD2. Germline CDR1 and CDR2: GTSNPN and SVGIG (reference sequence). V dropped 4 bases and J dropped 5; count of bases not matched to a gene: 8. The CDR3 extends over 14 amino acids. The DNA of the CDR3 is TGTGCCTGGAACTCGGGACTAGCCCGGGAGACCCAGTACTTC. This gives the protein CAWNSGLARETQYF.

The V and J genes are TRBV9 and TRBJ2-2; 7 bases agree with TRBD2. J was trimmed by 1 base and V by 0 bases; bases with no gene match: 6. This CDR3 is built from 17 residues. Germline V gene lookup returns CDR1 SGDLS and CDR2 YYNGEE. The CDR3 here is CASSVDQLAENTGELFF. The CDR3 bases are TGTGCCAGCAGCGTAGACCAGCTAGCGGAGAACACCGGGGAGCTGTTTTTT.

This clone turned up a few times. The V call is TRBV25-1, the J call TRBJ2-7; 11 bases fit TRBD2. Trimming took 4 bases from V and 8 from J; bases not matched to a gene: 7. The CDR3 runs to 14 residues. Germline values: CDR1 MGHDK, CDR2 SYGVNS. The CDR3: CASSGVAGGGQQYF. The CDR3 nucleotides are TGTGCCAGCAGTGGTGTAGCGGGAGGGGGCCAGCAGTACTTC.

As concerns this clone: Other DNA sequences in this specimen translate into the identical CDR3. The V and J genes are TRBV28 and TRBJ2-2, with D tentatively TRBD2 (5 bases). This CDR3 is built from 15 residues. Trimming cost V 6 bases and J 2 bases, with 13 bases left between them. Germline loops: CDR1 MDHEN, CDR2 SYDVKM. Written as DNA, the CDR3 is TGTGCCAGCAGCCTGGACTCATTAAACACCGGGGAGCTGTTTTTT. It encodes CASSLDSLNTGELFF. Full variable domain (missing parts from reference TRBV28 and TRBJ2-2): DVKVTQSSRYLVKRTGEKVFLECVQDMDHENMFWYRQDPGLGLRLIYFSYDVKMKEKGDIPEGYSVSREKKERFSLILESASTNQTSMYLCASSLDSLNTGELFFGEGSRLTVL.

The rearrangement links TRBV7-8 to TRBJ2-1; perhaps TRBD2 as D (5 bases). The V gene lost 5 bases and the J gene lost 2 bases, with 13 bases spanning the gap. Germline V gene data show CDR1 as SGHVS and CDR2 as FQNEAQ. The CDR3 sequence is 15 residues long. CDR3 sequence reads: CASSPQAVTYNEQFF. CDR3 nucleotides: TGTGCCAGCAGCCCCCAAGCGGTTACCTACAATGAGCAGTTCTTC.

A word on this clone: It may be a read error: a sequence one base away is much more abundant. The chain links TRBV5-8 to TRBJ1-5; D not certain. The CDR3 is 12 residues long. V was pared by 0 bases and J by 5 bases, with 3 bases between. Germline CDR1 is SGHTS and CDR2 is YDEGEE. The DNA for the CDR3 is TGTGCCAGCAGCTTGGAGGATCAGCCCCAGCATTTT. Translated: CASSLEDQPQHF. Full variable domain (missing parts from reference TRBV5-8 and TRBJ1-5): EAGVTQSPTHLIKTRGQQATLRCSPISGHTSVYWYQQALGLGLQFLLWYDEGEERNRGNFPPRFSGRQFPNYSSELNVNALELEDSALYLCASSLEDQPQHFGDGTRLSIL.

The sample holds a few counts of this clone. The chain combines TRBV5-4 with TRBJ2-3; 10 bases map to TRBD1. The trim removed 0 bases at V and 2 bases at J, leaving 12 bases unmatched. The CDR3 sequence is 19 residues long. Germline V lookup: CDR1 SGHNT, CDR2 YYREEE (reference sequence). The CDR3 region has the DNA TGTGCCAGCAGCTTGGGTGTGACAGGGGGCCTGGGGACCACAGATACGCAGTATTTT. Translation: CASSLGVTGGLGTTDTQYF. The full variable domain, in which reference TRBV5-4 and TRBJ2-3 provide the parts outside the CDR3, is ETGVTQSPTHLIKTRGQQVTLRCSSQSGHNTVSWYQQALGQGPQFIFQYYREEENGRGNFPPRFSGLQFPNYSSELNVNALELDDSALYLCASSLGVTGGLGTTDTQYFGPGTRLTVL.